The 2 T cell receptor beta chains below come from one sample, sequenced in a study of cytomegalovirus exposure and HLA in healthy donors. The assay was immunoSEQ multiplex PCR, and TCRdb's table has in-frame clones only and misses some. This sample carries 120,000 or so clones, more than 75% of them seen once, and the ten largest clones take under 2.5%. The sequenced material came from PBMCs. Receptors were obtained from a woman younger than 45 in good health and CMV-seronegative.

This chain links TRBV11-3 with TRBJ1-2; D perhaps matches TRBD1 (5 bases). V was trimmed by 1 base and J by 0 bases, leaving 12 bases between them. CDR1 SGHNT and CDR2 YENEEA come from the germline V gene. The length of the CDR3 is 16 residues. This CDR3 reads CASSLGNRQPNYGYTF. CDR3 nucleotides: TGTGCCAGCAGCTTAGGGAACAGGCAACCTAACTATGGCTACACCTTC.

This chain uses TRBV5-4 with TRBJ2-7; possible D gene TRBD1, 5 bases. Germline V gene lookup returns CDR1 SGHNT and CDR2 YYREEE (reference sequence). V was trimmed by 1 base and J by 4 bases, leaving 9 bases between them. The CDR3 totals 13 residues. The CDR3 sequence is CASSLQGTYEQYF. The CDR3 region has the DNA TGTGCCAGCAGCTTGCAGGGCACATACGAGCAGTACTTC.